The 32 T cell receptor beta chains below were found in one sample sequenced in a study of graft-versus-host responses after intestinal transplantation. TCRdb's copy holds only in-frame clones and misses some; the assay was immunoSEQ multiplex PCR. The data hold tens of thousands of clones, with less than 90% observed a single time. These TCRs' antigens remain unknown. The sample here was unstimulated CD4+ T cells sorted from spleen or lymph node cells, taken before transplant. These receptors were taken from a human donor who was the organ donor for an intestinal transplant.

The rearrangement links TRBV4-2 to TRBJ2-3; D possibly corresponds to TRBD2 (6 bases). The CDR3 runs 18 residues. Trimming took off 0 bases at V and 0 bases at J, with 16 bases between the two ends. Germline loops: CDR1 LGHNA, CDR2 YNFKEQ. CDR3 sequence (DNA): TGTGCCAGCAGCCAAGAGAGTCAGGGAGGCGGTAGCACAGATACGCAGTATTTT. It codes for CASSQESQGGGSTDTQYF.

This sequence joins TRBV6-1 and TRBJ2-7; D may be TRBD2 (5 bases). Per the germline V gene, CDR1 is MNHNS and CDR2 is SASEGT. Trimming pared 5 bases from V and 1 base from J, leaving 9 bases between. This CDR3 is 13 amino acids long. CDR3 sequence (DNA): TGTGCCAGCAGTCGGGGTCGATCCTACGAGCAGTACTTC. This gives the protein CASSRGRSYEQYF.

The J gene is TRBJ1-2, the V gene TRBV7-2, with a possible D match to TRBD1 (6 bases). V dropped 5 bases and J dropped 3 bases, with 16 bases sitting between them. Germline V gene data show CDR1 as SGHTA and CDR2 as FQGNSA. There are 15 residues in the CDR3. CDR3 sequence reads: CASSKYREYDYGYTF. The CDR3 DNA is TGTGCCAGCAGCAAATACAGGGAATACGACTATGGCTACACCTTC.

This clone turned up a few times. V is TRBV5-1 and J is TRBJ2-1; the D gene is possibly TRBD1 (6 bases). The CDR3 runs 13 residues. V gave up 2 bases and J gave up 6 bases, with 9 bases separating them. Per the germline V gene, CDR1 is SGHRS and CDR2 is YFSETQ. The CDR3 spells CASSFAGANEQFF. In DNA form, the CDR3 reads TGCGCCAGCAGCTTTGCAGGGGCCAATGAGCAGTTCTTC.

This clone showed up just once. J is TRBJ2-7 and V is TRBV14; 12 bases match TRBD2. V shed 4 bases and J 3 bases; nucleotides not matched to a gene: 7. Germline loops: CDR1 SGHDN, CDR2 FVKESK. This CDR3 comprises 16 residues. Here the CDR3 DNA reads TGTGCCAGCAGCCCTCTGACTAGCGGGAGAATCTACGAGCAGTACTTC. It translates to CASSPLTSGRIYEQYF.

The chain has TRBV2 and TRBJ2-7, with D possibly matching TRBD2 (7 bases). The CDR3 contains 12 residues. Germline V gene lookup returns CDR1 SNHLY and CDR2 FYNNEI. The germline V and J ends were trimmed by 8 bases and 6 bases, with 14 bases remaining between them. The CDR3 is CASDLGGLEQYF. CDR3 DNA sequence: TGTGCCAGCGACCTCGGGGGGCTCGAGCAGTACTTC. Full variable domain (rest looked up from reference TRBV2 and TRBJ2-7): EPEVTQTPSHQVTQMGQEVILRCVPISNHLYFYWYRQILGQKVEFLVSFYNNEISEKSEIFDDQFSVERPDGSNFTLKIRSTKLEDSAMYFCASDLGGLEQYFGPGTRLTVT.

The chain carries TRBV7-6 and TRBJ2-7; 10 bases map to TRBD1. This CDR3 comprises 15 residues. Germline V gene data show CDR1 as SGHVS and CDR2 as FNYEAQ. The V segment lost 5 bases and the J segment 7 bases; nucleotides outside the gene matches: 11. The CDR3 spells CASSRVGTGVREQYF. In DNA form, the CDR3 reads TGTGCCAGCAGCCGAGTTGGGACAGGGGTCCGGGAGCAGTACTTC.

The CDR3 protein is CASSLTSGNTDTQYF. The DNA for the CDR3 is TGTGCCAGCAGCTTAACTAGCGGGAACACAGATACGCAGTATTTT. The V gene is TRBV4-2, the J gene TRBJ2-3; 10 nucleotides line up with TRBD2. The germline CDR1 and CDR2 sequences are LGHNA and YNFKEQ. The CDR3 runs 15 residues. J was trimmed by 2 bases and V by 5 bases; bases with no gene match: 4.

V usage is TRBV7-2 and J usage is TRBJ2-3; tentative D call: TRBD2 (5 bases). Trimming cost V 1 base and J 6 bases, with 8 bases left between them. Germline-derived CDR1 and CDR2 are SGHTA and FQGNSA. CDR3 length equals 13 residues. CDR3 sequence reads: CASSLDPGDTQYF. CDR3 nucleotide sequence: TGTGCCAGCAGCTTAGACCCGGGGGATACGCAGTATTTT. Complete variable domain (other parts from reference TRBV7-2 and TRBJ2-3): GAGVSQSPSNKVTEKGKDVELRCDPISGHTALYWYRQSLGQGLEFLIYFQGNSAPDKSGLPSDRFSAERTGGSVSTLTIQRTQQEDSAVYLCASSLDPGDTQYFGPGTRLTVL.

V gene TRBV5-1 combines with J gene TRBJ2-5; TRBD1 might be the D (6 bases). In germline, CDR1 is SGHRS, CDR2 YFSETQ. The CDR3 consists of 16 residues. V was clipped by 0 bases and J by 0 bases, with 12 bases between them. CDR3 nucleotides: TGCGCCAGCAGCTTGGCCAGGGGAGCAGACCAAGAGACCCAGTACTTC. Translating it yields CASSLARGADQETQYF.

The gene calls are TRBV6-1 and TRBJ1-4, with 10 nucleotides matching TRBD1. The CDR3 is made up of 15 amino acids. From germline, CDR1 is MNHNS and CDR2 SASEGT. Trimming removed 6 bases from V and 6 bases from J; junction bases left unmatched: 7. In DNA form, the CDR3 reads TGTGCCAGCAGACCCCGGACAGGGGGGTATGAAAAACTGTTTTTT. It specifies CASRPRTGGYEKLFF.

This chain uses TRBV6-5 with TRBJ2-5; unclear D gene. Germline values: CDR1 MNHEY, CDR2 SVGAGI. The length of the CDR3 is 14 residues. Trimming removed 2 bases from V and 3 bases from J, with 10 bases in between. This CDR3 is CASSYGDWKETQYF. CDR3 DNA: TGTGCCAGCAGTTACGGTGACTGGAAAGAGACCCAGTACTTC.

The chain has TRBV7-3 and TRBJ2-2; TRBD2 matches 9 bases. The CDR3 sequence is 17 residues long. Trimming cost V 5 bases and J 0 bases; bases outside gene matches: 7. The V gene's germline CDR1 is SGHTA and CDR2 FQGTGA. The CDR3 loop is CASSPLAGGPNTGELFF. The CDR3 bases are TGTGCCAGCAGCCCCTTGGCGGGGGGGCCGAACACCGGGGAGCTGTTTTTT.

The chain joins TRBV11-3 to TRBJ2-2; 7 positions agree with TRBD1. The CDR3 has 16 residues. The V and J ends lost 3 bases and 0 bases, in that order; junction bases with no gene match: 4. Per germline, CDR1 SGHNT and CDR2 YENEEA. CDR3 in amino acids: CASSFRGNPNTGELFF. The CDR3 DNA reads as TGTGCCAGCAGCTTCAGGGGGAATCCGAACACCGGGGAGCTGTTTTTT.

The chain recombines TRBV28 with TRBJ2-1, with TRBD2 identical over 10 bases. The CDR3 is 15 residues long. Per the germline V gene, CDR1 is MDHEN and CDR2 is SYDVKM. The V and J ends lost 6 bases and 12 bases, in that order; junction bases with no gene match: 14. CDR3: CASRESSGGTMGQFF. In DNA form, the CDR3 reads TGTGCCAGCAGAGAGTCTAGCGGGGGAACAATGGGGCAGTTCTTC.

The chain recombines TRBV6-1 with TRBJ2-7; 9 bases match TRBD1. Germline CDR1 and CDR2: MNHNS and SASEGT. The CDR3 is made up of 13 amino acids. The V and J ends lost 6 bases and 7 bases, in that order; junction bases with no gene match: 7. CDR3 loop: CASRARDREEQYF. CDR3 in DNA: TGTGCCAGCAGGGCCCGGGACAGGGAGGAGCAGTACTTC.

The chain links TRBV5-4 to TRBJ2-7; no definite D call. This CDR3 contains 14 residues. Germline CDR1 reads SGHNT; CDR2 reads YYREEE (reference sequence). V lost 0 bases, J lost 3 bases, and 10 bases lay in between. For the CDR3, the DNA is TGTGCCAGCAGCTTGGACACACTATACTACGAGCAGTACTTC. Amino acids: CASSLDTLYYEQYF.

The CDR3 sequence: CASSPRWGGTSSTDTQYF. Here the CDR3 DNA reads TGTGCCAGCAGCCCTCGATGGGGGGGAACATCTAGCACAGATACGCAGTATTTT. The gene calls are TRBV7-9 and TRBJ2-3; TRBD2 aligns across 7 bases. The CDR3 totals 18 residues. The trim removed 5 bases at V and 0 bases at J, leaving 14 bases unmatched. The germline V gene has CDR1 SEHNR and CDR2 FQNEAQ (reference sequence).

The J gene is TRBJ2-7, the V gene TRBV30; 8 nucleotides line up with TRBD1. This CDR3 contains 19 residues. V lost 7 bases and J lost 3; bases outside the gene matches: 26. Germline V CDR1 and CDR2: GTSNPN, SVGIG (reference sequence). As DNA, the CDR3 is TGTGCCTTACACGGACATGGACAGGGTGTATCAACGGTTTGCTACGAGCAGTACTTC. Its translation is CALHGHGQGVSTVCYEQYF.

The chain couples TRBV5-1 to TRBJ1-1; weak D call: TRBD1 (5 bases). The ends were cut back, 0 bases at V and 0 bases at J, with 9 bases in the middle. Germline V CDR1 and CDR2: SGHRS, YFSETQ. The CDR3 has 15 residues. The CDR3 region is CASSLERTLNTEAFF. CDR3 in DNA: TGCGCCAGCAGCTTGGAGAGGACATTGAACACTGAAGCTTTCTTT.

The chain joins TRBV12-5 to TRBJ1-5; D is ambiguous. Trimming removed 0 bases at V and 9 bases at J, with 21 bases between. CDR3 length: 17 residues. The germline gives CDR1 LGHNT, CDR2 FRNRAP. CDR3 sequence reads: CASGLVLGSRERGPQHF. The CDR3 DNA follows: TGTGCTAGTGGTTTGGTACTAGGCAGTAGGGAACGCGGGCCCCAGCATTTT.

The V call is TRBV5-1, the J call TRBJ2-2; 13 bases align to TRBD2. Germline V gene sequence: CDR1 SGHRS, CDR2 YFSETQ. V lost 4 bases and J lost 5; bases outside the gene matches: 14. The CDR3 extends over 19 amino acids. CDR3 sequence reads: CASSPLPPGLAGVTGELFF. CDR3 coding DNA: TGCGCCAGCAGCCCCCTCCCCCCTGGACTAGCGGGAGTTACCGGGGAGCTGTTTTTT.

The rearrangement links TRBV7-2 to TRBJ1-2; 7 bases map to TRBD1. V trimming: 5 bases; J trimming: 8 bases; junction bases outside the gene matches: 8. CDR3 size: 13 residues. CDR1 is SGHTA, CDR2 FQGNSA, per germline. The CDR3 nucleotides read TGTGCCAGCAGCCACGAGACAGGGAGAGGCTACACCTTC. As protein: CASSHETGRGYTF. The whole variable domain, remainder taken from reference TRBV7-2 and TRBJ1-2, is GAGVSQSPSNKVTEKGKDVELRCDPISGHTALYWYRQSLGQGLEFLIYFQGNSAPDKSGLPSDRFSAERTGGSVSTLTIQRTQQEDSAVYLCASSHETGRGYTFGSGTRLTVV.

This CDR3 reads CASSERWGDYEQYF. In DNA, the CDR3 is TGTGCCAGCAGCGAAAGGTGGGGGGACTACGAGCAGTACTTC. V is TRBV7-9 and J is TRBJ2-7; D possibly corresponds to TRBD2 (6 bases). With 5 bases removed from V and 3 bases from J, the gap between germline ends came to 14 bases. The CDR3 covers 14 residues. CDR1 is SEHNR, CDR2 FQNEAQ, per germline (reference sequence).

The V and J genes are TRBV5-6 and TRBJ1-2; D remains unclear. The germline CDR1 and CDR2 sequences are SGHDT and YYEEEE. CDR3 length: 16 amino acids. V lost 0 bases and J 4 bases, leaving 16 bases between the germline ends. CDR3 residues: CASSLGPPQAAYGYTF. DNA of the CDR3: TGTGCCAGCAGCTTGGGCCCCCCGCAGGCCGCCTATGGCTACACCTTC. Full variable domain (rest looked up from reference TRBV5-6 and TRBJ1-2): DAGVTQSPTHLIKTRGQQVTLRCSPKSGHDTVSWYQQALGQGPQFIFQYYEEEERQRGNFPDRFSGHQFPNYSSELNVNALLLGDSALYLCASSLGPPQAAYGYTFGSGTRLTVV.

The chain uses TRBV5-4 and TRBJ1-4, with TRBD1 matching over 7 bases. The germline CDR1 and CDR2 sequences are SGHNT and YYREEE (reference sequence). V was clipped by 1 base and J by 5 bases; unmatched bases: 2. This CDR3 is 14 amino acids long. CDR3 loop: CASSLQGENEKLFF. The CDR3 DNA is TGTGCCAGCAGCTTGCAGGGGGAGAATGAAAAACTGTTTTTT.

The gene calls are TRBV5-5 and TRBJ2-6, with 8 nucleotides matching TRBD2. Germline V gene data show CDR1 as SGHKS and CDR2 as YYEKEE (reference sequence). V lost 3 bases and J lost 2; bases outside the gene matches: 10. The CDR3 has 18 amino acids. CDR3 nucleotides: TGTGCCAGCAGCTGGCGGGGGGCCGCCTCGGCTGGGGCCAACGTCCTGACTTTC. Translating it yields CASSWRGAASAGANVLTF.

The V call is TRBV5-1, the J call TRBJ2-3, with 11 positions matching TRBD2. Losses at the gene ends were 5 bases for V and 0 bases for J; bases not matched to a gene: 11. The CDR3 contains 18 residues. Germline loops: CDR1 SGHRS, CDR2 YFSETQ. As DNA, the CDR3 is TGCGCCAGCAGGCCCACTAGCGGGGGACCAGTTAGCACAGATACGCAGTATTTT. Protein product: CASRPTSGGPVSTDTQYF. The full variable domain, rest sourced from reference TRBV5-1 and TRBJ2-3, is KAGVTQTPRYLIKTRGQQVTLSCSPISGHRSVSWYQQTPGQGLQFLFEYFSETQRNKGNFPGRFSGRQFSNSRSEMNVSTLELGDSALYLCASRPTSGGPVSTDTQYFGPGTRLTVL.

This chain joins TRBV4-2 and TRBJ1-5; 7 positions agree with TRBD1. The trim removed 1 base at V and 2 bases at J, leaving 5 bases unmatched. Germline lookup yields CDR1 LGHNA and CDR2 YNFKEQ. The CDR3 loop spans 16 amino acids. The CDR3 region has the DNA TGTGCCAGCAGCCAAGTAGTCGGGACAGGCAATCAGCCCCAGCATTTT. This codes for CASSQVVGTGNQPQHF.

CDR3 region: CASSANIYGYTF. The CDR3 nucleotides read TGTGCCAGCAGCGCGAATATCTATGGCTACACCTTC. The chain uses TRBV5-5 and TRBJ1-2; D gene ambiguous. CDR1 and CDR2 (germline): SGHKS, YYEKEE (reference sequence). This CDR3 region has 12 residues. The V gene lost 4 bases and the J gene lost 4 bases, with 8 bases spanning the gap.

This chain joins TRBV6-5 and TRBJ2-7, with 7 nucleotides matching TRBD1. This CDR3 is 15 amino acids long. The V and J ends lost 6 bases and 1 base, in that order; junction bases with no gene match: 9. In germline, CDR1 is MNHEY, CDR2 SVGAGI. The CDR3 is CASSNRQGGSYEQYF. The CDR3 DNA sequence: TGTGCCAGCAGCAATCGACAGGGTGGGTCCTACGAGCAGTACTTC.

The chain joins TRBV29-1 to TRBJ2-1; TRBD1 aligns across 7 bases. The CDR3 totals 18 residues. Trimming at V came to 5 bases and at J to 8 bases, leaving 24 bases not matched to a gene. Germline V CDR1 and CDR2: SQVTM, ANQGSEA. DNA of the CDR3: TGCAGCGTTCAAACCCGAACTGGGGGCTTTACAGGGGCTGATGAGCAGTTCTTC. Translating gives CSVQTRTGGFTGADEQFF.